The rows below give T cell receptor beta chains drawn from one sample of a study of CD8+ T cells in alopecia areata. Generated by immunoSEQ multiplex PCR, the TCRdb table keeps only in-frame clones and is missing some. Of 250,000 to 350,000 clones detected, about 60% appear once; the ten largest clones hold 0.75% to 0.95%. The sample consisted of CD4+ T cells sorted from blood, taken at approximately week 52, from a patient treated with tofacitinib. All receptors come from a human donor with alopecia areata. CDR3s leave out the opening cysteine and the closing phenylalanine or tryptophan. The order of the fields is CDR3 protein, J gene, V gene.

CDR3 protein: ASSSRGEQY; J gene: TRBJ2-7; V gene: TRBV7-9
CDR3 protein: ASSQLPGRRSPLH; J gene: TRBJ1-6; V gene: TRBV4-1
CDR3 protein: ASSEPLRDSQETQY; J gene: TRBJ2-5; V gene: TRBV9
CDR3 protein: ASSLEGLPGYGYT; J gene: TRBJ1-2; V gene: TRBV5-1
CDR3 protein: ASSLLQDTDTQY; J gene: TRBJ2-3; V gene: TRBV5-6
CDR3 protein: ASSSRTGGEQY; J gene: TRBJ2-7; V gene: TRBV6-5
CDR3 protein: ASSFGVAGVQETQY; J gene: TRBJ2-5; V gene: TRBV5-1
CDR3 protein: ATKTAWGEQY; J gene: TRBJ2-7; V gene: TRBV10-3
CDR3 protein: ASSFDGGGGETQY; J gene: TRBJ2-5; V gene: TRBV11-2
CDR3 protein: ASTRTGSSYEQY; J gene: TRBJ2-7; V gene: TRBV25-1
CDR3 protein: ASSYSGTATEAF; J gene: TRBJ1-1; V gene: TRBV6-5
CDR3 protein: AWSVVADTQY; J gene: TRBJ2-3; V gene: TRBV30
CDR3 protein: AISDGIQGRNTEAF; J gene: TRBJ1-1; V gene: TRBV10-3
CDR3 protein: ASSTGTVYEQY; J gene: TRBJ2-7; V gene: TRBV5-4
CDR3 protein: ASSHDPGQHNSPLH; J gene: TRBJ1-6; V gene: TRBV5-6
CDR3 protein: AWSVRAQARYGYT; J gene: TRBJ1-2; V gene: TRBV30
CDR3 protein: SCTTNTEAF; J gene: TRBJ1-1; V gene: TRBV29-1
CDR3 protein: ASSQEMNSPLH; J gene: TRBJ1-6; V gene: TRBV4-3
CDR3 protein: ASSPDRDAAF; J gene: TRBJ1-1; V gene: TRBV11-2
CDR3 protein: ASSGASETQY; J gene: TRBJ2-5; V gene: TRBV6-5
CDR3 protein: AWSVLGPNQPQH; J gene: TRBJ1-5; V gene: TRBV30
CDR3 protein: AISNTVNYGYT; J gene: TRBJ1-2; V gene: TRBV10-3
CDR3 protein: ASSQATAIAGRNEQF; J gene: TRBJ2-1; V gene: TRBV4-3
CDR3 protein: AWRWGLGELF; J gene: TRBJ2-2; V gene: TRBV30
CDR3 protein: SVVGQGMKTQY; J gene: TRBJ2-5; V gene: TRBV29-1
CDR3 protein: ASSVLGTEQNTEAF; J gene: TRBJ1-1; V gene: TRBV9
CDR3 protein: ASSSPGGAGSYEQY; J gene: TRBJ2-7; V gene: TRBV27
CDR3 protein: SVDTGGGETQY; J gene: TRBJ2-5; V gene: TRBV29-1
CDR3 protein: ASGTQETQY; J gene: TRBJ2-5; V gene: TRBV30
CDR3 protein: ASSQRATTGNEQY; J gene: TRBJ2-7; V gene: TRBV5-1
CDR3 protein: ASTRFDRGNTEAF; J gene: TRBJ1-1; V gene: TRBV5-6
CDR3 protein: ASSPIQQETQY; J gene: TRBJ2-5; V gene: TRBV9
CDR3 protein: AWSEGGPGYT; J gene: TRBJ1-2; V gene: TRBV30
CDR3 protein: AVAAGDTQY; J gene: TRBJ2-3; V gene: TRBV19
CDR3 protein: ASSQEGRGPSPLH; J gene: TRBJ1-6; V gene: TRBV4-2
CDR3 protein: AISTGSTDTQY; J gene: TRBJ2-3; V gene: TRBV27
CDR3 protein: ASSFSVSRGYEQY; J gene: TRBJ2-7; V gene: TRBV11-1
CDR3 protein: ASSEWTGTYGYT; J gene: TRBJ1-2; V gene: TRBV25-1
CDR3 protein: AWRWGRTNSPLH; J gene: TRBJ1-6; V gene: TRBV30
CDR3 protein: ASSQESQPQH; J gene: TRBJ1-5; V gene: TRBV4-1
CDR3 protein: ALLPLTTNEKLF; J gene: TRBJ1-4; V gene: TRBV30
CDR3 protein: ASGLDGTYEQY; J gene: TRBJ2-7; V gene: TRBV7-9
CDR3 protein: ASNTQGNTEAF; J gene: TRBJ1-1; V gene: TRBV6-1
CDR3 protein: ASSGLAGVYEQY; J gene: TRBJ2-7; V gene: TRBV9
CDR3 protein: ASSDDRESGELF; J gene: TRBJ2-2; V gene: TRBV25-1
CDR3 protein: AISQHGYDQPQH; J gene: TRBJ1-5; V gene: TRBV10-3
CDR3 protein: ASSLGDRGKYGYT; J gene: TRBJ1-2; V gene: TRBV7-2
CDR3 protein: ASSFRGTGSYEQY; J gene: TRBJ2-7; V gene: TRBV5-6
CDR3 protein: ASSGDGTYTGELF; J gene: TRBJ2-2; V gene: TRBV5-4
CDR3 protein: ASSEQGDQPQH; J gene: TRBJ1-5; V gene: TRBV4-2